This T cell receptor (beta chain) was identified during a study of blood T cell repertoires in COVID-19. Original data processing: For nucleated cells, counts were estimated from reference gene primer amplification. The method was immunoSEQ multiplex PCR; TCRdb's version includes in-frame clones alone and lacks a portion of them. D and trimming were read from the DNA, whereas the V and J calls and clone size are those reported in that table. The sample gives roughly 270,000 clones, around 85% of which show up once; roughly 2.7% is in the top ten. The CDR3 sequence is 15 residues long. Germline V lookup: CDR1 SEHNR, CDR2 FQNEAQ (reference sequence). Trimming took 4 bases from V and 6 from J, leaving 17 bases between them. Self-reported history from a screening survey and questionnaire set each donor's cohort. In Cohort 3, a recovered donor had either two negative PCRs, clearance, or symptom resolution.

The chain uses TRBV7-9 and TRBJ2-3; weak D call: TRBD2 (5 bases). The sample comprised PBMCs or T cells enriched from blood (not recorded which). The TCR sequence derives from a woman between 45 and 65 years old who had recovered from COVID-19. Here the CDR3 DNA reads TGTGCCAGCAGCTACGCAGCACCGGGCGGGGATACGCAGTATTTT. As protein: CASSYAAPGGDTQYF.